The next 23 T cell receptor beta chains were all read from a single sample in a study of blood T cell repertoires in COVID-19. Assay: immunoSEQ multiplex PCR; the TCRdb copy retains only in-frame clones and omits some. The sample yields 300,000 to 450,000 clones, about 89% seen once. Sample: PBMCs or T cells enriched from blood (not recorded which). All receptors derive from a man aged 25-45 years who had recovered from COVID-19.

The chain is built from TRBV9 and TRBJ2-7; 7 bases are shared with TRBD1. The CDR3 runs to 16 residues. The junction had 9 bases not matched to a gene; V was cut back by 0 bases and J by 3 bases. The germline V gene encodes CDR1 SGDLS and CDR2 YYNGEE. The CDR3 reads CASSVALGQDLYEQYF. Written as DNA, the CDR3 is TGTGCCAGCAGCGTAGCGCTCGGACAGGATCTCTACGAGCAGTACTTC. Together with reference TRBV9 and TRBJ2-7, the CDR3 gives the full variable domain: DSGVTQTPKHLITATGQRVTLRCSPRSGDLSVYWYQQSLDQGLQFLIQYYNGEERAKGNILERFSAQQFPDLHSELNLSSLELGDSALYFCASSVALGQDLYEQYFGPGTRLTVT.

The chain is built from TRBV4-1 and TRBJ2-7; 11 bases fit TRBD1. The V gene end was trimmed by 4 bases and the J gene end by 7 bases; junction bases not matched to a gene: 9. There are 15 residues in the CDR3. Germline V gives CDR1 MGHRA, CDR2 YSYEKL. CDR3 sequence: CASSPGQGASLEQYF. For the CDR3, the DNA is TGCGCCAGCAGCCCAGGACAGGGGGCTAGTTTAGAGCAGTACTTC.

The V call is TRBV10-3, the J call TRBJ2-1; TRBD2 matches at 7 bases. V dropped 0 bases and J dropped 8; count of bases not matched to a gene: 10. The CDR3 covers 16 residues. CDR1 ENHRY and CDR2 SYGVKD come from the germline V gene. CDR3 in amino acids: CAISESGGPVGDEQFF. The CDR3 DNA is TGTGCCATCAGTGAGTCGGGAGGGCCAGTAGGCGATGAGCAGTTCTTC.

The chain links TRBV29-1 to TRBJ2-1, with a weak D call TRBD2 (6 bases). The V end lost 6 bases, the J end lost 7 bases, and 25 bases lay between the germline ends. The V gene's germline CDR1 is SQVTM and CDR2 ANQGSEA. The CDR3 has 16 residues. CDR3 DNA sequence: TGCAGCGTGGGGGGACTCTCGGGACGGTTGAGAAATGAGCAGTTCTTC. The encoded protein is CSVGGLSGRLRNEQFF.

The genes are TRBV5-1 and TRBJ2-1, with 13 bases aligning to TRBD2. This CDR3 contains 15 residues. The V gene end was trimmed by 1 base and the J gene end by 9 bases; junction bases not matched to a gene: 4. Germline-derived CDR1 and CDR2 are SGHRS and YFSETQ. Written as DNA, the CDR3 is TGCGCCAGCAGCTTGACTAGCGGGGGGGCCTTTGAGCAGTTCTTC. Residues: CASSLTSGGAFEQFF.

The sample holds a few counts of this clone. The chain uses TRBV7-9 and TRBJ1-2; 7 bases fit TRBD1. The CDR3 is made up of 13 amino acids. Looked up from germline, CDR1 is SEHNR and CDR2 is FQNEAQ (reference sequence). V was pared by 5 bases and J by 4 bases, with 4 bases of the junction left unmatched. CDR3 nucleotide sequence: TGTGCCAGCAGCCTACAGGGGAGCTATGGCTACACCTTC. The encoded protein is CASSLQGSYGYTF.

V gene TRBV21-1 combines with J gene TRBJ1-2. TRBV21-1 is described as a pseudogene. This CDR3 region has 14 residues. The DNA for the CDR3 is TGTGCCAGCAGCCGTTCAGGGACTAACCATGGCTACACCTTC. Its translation: CASSRSGTNHGYTF.

This chain connects TRBV4-2 to TRBJ2-7, with a possible D match to TRBD1 (5 bases). This CDR3 region has 14 residues. V was shortened by 2 bases and J by 2 bases, with 10 bases between the two germline ends. Per germline, CDR1 LGHNA and CDR2 YNFKEQ. CDR3 DNA: TGTGCCAGCAGCCAATACGCAGGGACCTACGAGCAGTACTTC. Translating gives CASSQYAGTYEQYF.

The rearrangement links TRBV4-3 to TRBJ1-5; 7 bases line up with TRBD1. This CDR3 contains 18 residues. V dropped 0 bases and J dropped 0; count of bases not matched to a gene: 8. Germline-derived CDR1 and CDR2 are LGHNA and YSLEER. The CDR3 sequence: CASSQEWQGVYSNQPQHF. In nucleotides, the CDR3 is TGCGCCAGCAGCCAAGAGTGGCAGGGGGTCTATAGCAATCAGCCCCAGCATTTT.

The chain combines TRBV6-1 with TRBJ2-2, with 7 bases that match TRBD1. The trim removed 5 bases at V and 5 bases at J, leaving 5 bases unmatched. The CDR3 runs 14 residues. CDR1 is MNHNS, CDR2 SASEGT, per germline. The CDR3 spells CASSISRGTGELFF. CDR3 coding DNA: TGTGCCAGCAGTATTTCCAGGGGGACCGGGGAGCTGTTTTTT.

Of note for this clone: Other DNA sequences in this specimen translate into the identical CDR3. The rearrangement uses TRBV5-1 and TRBJ2-3; 8 bases map to TRBD2. CDR1 is SGHRS and CDR2 is YFSETQ in the germline V gene. The CDR3 has 15 amino acids. After removal of 1 base from V and 0 bases from J, the junction contained 1 base not matched to a gene. DNA for the CDR3: TGCGCCAGCAGCTTGTCGGGGGGGAGCACAGATACGCAGTATTTT. Its protein product is CASSLSGGSTDTQYF.

The chain combines TRBV6-1 with TRBJ1-5; D is perhaps TRBD1 (5 bases). V was trimmed by 1 base and J by 3 bases, leaving 7 bases between them. CDR3 length equals 14 residues. From germline, CDR1 is MNHNS and CDR2 SASEGT. CDR3: CASSEGQINQPQHF. The CDR3 nucleotides read TGTGCCAGCAGTGAAGGACAGATCAATCAGCCCCAGCATTTT.

The V and J genes are TRBV6-2 or TRBV6-3 and TRBJ2-7, with 12 bases aligning to TRBD1. Losses at the gene ends were 2 bases for V and 3 bases for J; bases not matched to a gene: 8. The CDR3 contains 17 residues. The germline gives CDR1 MNHEY, CDR2 SVGEGT. The DNA for the CDR3 is TGTGCCAGCAGTTACGGGACAGGGGGCAGCATCCTCTACGAGCAGTACTTC. Residues: CASSYGTGGSILYEQYF.

The chain recombines TRBV5-1 with TRBJ2-7, with TRBD1 identical over 8 bases. The junction had 2 bases not matched to a gene; V was cut back by 3 bases and J by 3 bases. The CDR3 spans 13 residues. Per germline, CDR1 SGHRS and CDR2 YFSETQ. The chain's CDR3 is CASSYTGGYEQYF. In nucleotides, the CDR3 is TGCGCCAGCAGCTATACAGGGGGCTACGAGCAGTACTTC.

The rearrangement links TRBV30 to TRBJ1-5; a weak D match, TRBD1 (6 bases). CDR1 GTSNPN and CDR2 SVGIG come from the germline V gene (reference sequence). The CDR3 is 13 residues long. V lost 5 bases, J lost 2 bases, and 10 bases lay in between. In nucleotides, the CDR3 is TGTGCCTGGGAGGGGGGGGGCAATCAGCCCCAGCATTTT. Its translation is CAWEGGGNQPQHF. Full variable domain (remainder filled in from reference TRBV30 and TRBJ1-5): SQTIHQWPATLVQPVGSPLSLECTVEGTSNPNLYWYRQAAGRGLQLLFYSVGIGQISSEVPQNLSASRPQDRQFILSSKKLLLSDSGFYLCAWEGGGNQPQHFGDGTRLSIL.

This clone was detected only a few times. This chain connects TRBV7-8 to TRBJ1-5; TRBD1 is a possible D gene (5 bases). V lost 2 bases and J 5 bases, leaving 13 bases between the germline ends. This CDR3 spans 15 amino acids. Germline-derived CDR1 and CDR2 are SGHVS and FQNEAQ. The DNA for the CDR3 is TGTGCCAGCAGCTTATGGAGGGGCGGCGATCAGCCCCAGCATTTT. Its protein product is CASSLWRGGDQPQHF.

This rearrangement joins TRBV4-1 to TRBJ2-7; 7 nucleotides match TRBD2. V lost 4 bases, J lost 6 bases, and 6 bases stayed unmatched. Germline loops: CDR1 MGHRA, CDR2 YSYEKL. CDR3 size: 13 residues. The CDR3, as DNA: TGCGCCAGCAGCCGTTCCCCGGGGGGCGAGCAGTACTTC. This gives the protein CASSRSPGGEQYF.

The rearrangement joins TRBV18 to TRBJ2-1; maybe TRBD1 (6 bases). Trimming cost V 0 bases and J 7 bases, with 22 bases left between them. Germline V gene sequence: CDR1 KGHSH, CDR2 LQKENI. The CDR3 runs to 18 residues. The CDR3 DNA follows: TGTGCCAGCTCACCACCGAGCAGGGGTGGGATAGGGAAGAATGAGCAGTTCTTC. It translates to CASSPPSRGGIGKNEQFF.

In this sample, this clone turned up once. V gene TRBV3-1 (or the pseudogene TRBV3-2) combines with J gene TRBJ2-7; 10 bases match TRBD2. The length of the CDR3 is 15 residues. From germline, CDR1 is LGHDT and CDR2 YNNKEL (reference sequence). After removal of 4 bases from V and 0 bases from J, the junction contained 3 bases not matched to a gene. The CDR3 protein is CASSLGLAASYEQYF. CDR3 in DNA: TGTGCCAGCAGCCTCGGACTAGCGGCCTCCTACGAGCAGTACTTC.

This rearrangement joins TRBV7-8 to TRBJ2-3; D is perhaps TRBD1 (6 bases). CDR3 length: 14 residues. The germline CDR1 and CDR2 sequences are SGHVS and FQNEAQ. Trimming took off 3 bases at V and 3 bases at J, with 10 bases between the two ends. DNA of the CDR3: TGTGCCAGCAGCTTCGGACAGAGAACAGATACGCAGTATTTT. Protein: CASSFGQRTDTQYF.

The chain is built from TRBV7-9 and TRBJ2-5, with D possibly matching TRBD1 (5 bases). V lost 5 bases and J lost 5, with 15 bases in between. In germline, CDR1 is SEHNR, CDR2 FQNEAQ (reference sequence). The CDR3 totals 14 residues. The CDR3 DNA follows: TGTGCCAGCAGCGAGTCAGGGTTCTGGGAGACCCAGTACTTC. This encodes CASSESGFWETQYF.

This chain links TRBV5-4 with TRBJ1-2, with a weak D call TRBD1 (6 bases). The CDR3 consists of 15 residues. Germline V gene data show CDR1 as SGHNT and CDR2 as YYREEE (reference sequence). The V end was cut by 4 bases, the J end by 0 bases, with 13 bases between. In DNA form, the CDR3 reads TGTGCCAGCAGCACCGGGACAACGACTAACTATGGCTACACCTTC. It specifies CASSTGTTTNYGYTF.

CDR3 sequence: CASSSIQTNTEAFF. The CDR3 nucleotides are TGTGCCAGCAGTTCAATACAGACGAACACTGAAGCTTTCTTT. The chain joins TRBV2 to TRBJ1-1, with D unclear. The V end lost 5 bases, the J end lost 1 base, and 11 bases lay between the germline ends. The length of the CDR3 is 14 residues. The germline V gene encodes CDR1 SNHLY and CDR2 FYNNEI.